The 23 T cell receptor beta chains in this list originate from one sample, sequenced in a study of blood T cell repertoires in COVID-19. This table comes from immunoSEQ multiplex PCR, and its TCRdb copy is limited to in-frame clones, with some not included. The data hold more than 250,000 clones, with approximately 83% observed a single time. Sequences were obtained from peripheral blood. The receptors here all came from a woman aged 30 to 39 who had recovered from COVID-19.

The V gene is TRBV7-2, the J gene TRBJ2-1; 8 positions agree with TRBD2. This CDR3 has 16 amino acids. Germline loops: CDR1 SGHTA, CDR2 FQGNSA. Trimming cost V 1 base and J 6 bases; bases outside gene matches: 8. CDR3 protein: CASSLVSGIPGNEQFF. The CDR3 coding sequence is TGTGCCAGCAGCTTAGTTAGCGGGATACCGGGCAATGAGCAGTTCTTC.

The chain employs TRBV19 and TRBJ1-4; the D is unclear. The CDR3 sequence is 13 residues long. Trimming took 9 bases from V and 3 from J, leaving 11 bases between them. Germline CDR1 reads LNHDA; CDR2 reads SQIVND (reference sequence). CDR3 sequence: CASQGVANEKLFF. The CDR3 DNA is TGTGCCAGCCAAGGAGTGGCTAATGAAAAACTGTTTTTT.

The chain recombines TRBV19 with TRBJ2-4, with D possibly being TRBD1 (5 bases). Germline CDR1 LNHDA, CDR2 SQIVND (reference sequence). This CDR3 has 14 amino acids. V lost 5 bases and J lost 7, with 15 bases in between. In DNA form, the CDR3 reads TGTGCCAGTAGTCCCAGGGTCGCGGTCAACATTCAGTACTTC. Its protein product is CASSPRVAVNIQYF.

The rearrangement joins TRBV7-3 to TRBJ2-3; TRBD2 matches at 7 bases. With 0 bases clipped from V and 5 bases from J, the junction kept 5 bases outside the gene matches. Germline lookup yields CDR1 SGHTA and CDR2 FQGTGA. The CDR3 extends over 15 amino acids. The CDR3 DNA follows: TGTGCCAGCAGCTTAACGCGGGAGTTGATAGATACGCAGTATTTT. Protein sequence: CASSLTRELIDTQYF.

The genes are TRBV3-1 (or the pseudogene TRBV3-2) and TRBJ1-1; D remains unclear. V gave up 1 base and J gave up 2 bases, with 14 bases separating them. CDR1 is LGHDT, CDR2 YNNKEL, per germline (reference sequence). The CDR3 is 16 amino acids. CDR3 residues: CASSQGLSRPNTEAFF. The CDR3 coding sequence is TGTGCCAGCAGCCAAGGGCTTTCCCGCCCCAACACTGAAGCTTTCTTT.

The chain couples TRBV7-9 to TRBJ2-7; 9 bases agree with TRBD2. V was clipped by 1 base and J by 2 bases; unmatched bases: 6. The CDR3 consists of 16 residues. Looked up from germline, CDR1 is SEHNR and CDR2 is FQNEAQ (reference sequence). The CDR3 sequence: CASSLGLAGSPYEQYF. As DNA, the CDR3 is TGTGCCAGCAGCTTAGGTCTAGCGGGATCCCCCTACGAGCAGTACTTC.

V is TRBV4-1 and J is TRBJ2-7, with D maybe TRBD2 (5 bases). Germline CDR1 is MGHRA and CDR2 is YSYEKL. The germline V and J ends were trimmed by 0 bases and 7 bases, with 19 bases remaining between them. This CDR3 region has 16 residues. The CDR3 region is CASSQEGLAFSGEQYF. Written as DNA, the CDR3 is TGCGCCAGCAGCCAAGAGGGTCTAGCCTTCTCGGGAGAGCAGTACTTC.

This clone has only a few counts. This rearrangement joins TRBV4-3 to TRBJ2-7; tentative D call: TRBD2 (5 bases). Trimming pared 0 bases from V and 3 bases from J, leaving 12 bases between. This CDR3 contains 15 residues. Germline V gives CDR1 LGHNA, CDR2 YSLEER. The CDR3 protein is CASSQDRLALYEQYF. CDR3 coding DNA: TGCGCCAGCAGCCAAGATAGGCTAGCCCTCTACGAGCAGTACTTC.

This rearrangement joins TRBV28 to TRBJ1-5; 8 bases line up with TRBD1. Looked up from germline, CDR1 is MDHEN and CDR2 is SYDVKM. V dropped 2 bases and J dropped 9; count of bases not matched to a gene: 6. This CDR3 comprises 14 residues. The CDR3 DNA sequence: TGTGCCAGCAGTTTAGGAACAGGGGGTTTGCCCCAGCATTTT. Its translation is CASSLGTGGLPQHF.

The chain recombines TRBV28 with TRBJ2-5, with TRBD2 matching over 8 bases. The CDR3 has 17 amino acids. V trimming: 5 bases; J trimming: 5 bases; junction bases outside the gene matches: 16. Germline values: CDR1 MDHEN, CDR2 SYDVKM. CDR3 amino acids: CASSEREGLYAAETQYF. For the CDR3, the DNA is TGTGCCAGCAGTGAACGGGAGGGCCTTTACGCAGCTGAGACCCAGTACTTC.

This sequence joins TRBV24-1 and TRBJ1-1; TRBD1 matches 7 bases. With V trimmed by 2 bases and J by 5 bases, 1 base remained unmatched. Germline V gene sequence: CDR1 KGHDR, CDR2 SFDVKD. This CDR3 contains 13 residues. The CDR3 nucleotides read TGTGCCACCAGTGATTACAGGGGTACTGAAGCTTTCTTT. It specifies CATSDYRGTEAFF.

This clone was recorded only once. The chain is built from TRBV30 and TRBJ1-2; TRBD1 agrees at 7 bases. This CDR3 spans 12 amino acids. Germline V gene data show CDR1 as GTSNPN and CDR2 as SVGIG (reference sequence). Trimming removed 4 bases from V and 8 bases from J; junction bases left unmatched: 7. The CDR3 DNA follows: TGTGCCTGGACTAAGGGGGCTCGCGGCTACACCTTC. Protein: CAWTKGARGYTF.

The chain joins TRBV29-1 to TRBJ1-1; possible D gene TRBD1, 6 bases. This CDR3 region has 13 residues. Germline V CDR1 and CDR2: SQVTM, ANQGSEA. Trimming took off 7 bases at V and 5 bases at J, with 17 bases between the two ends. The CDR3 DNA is TGCAGCGCTCAGAGGGGGGAGGGTACTGAAGCTTTCTTT. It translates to CSAQRGEGTEAFF.

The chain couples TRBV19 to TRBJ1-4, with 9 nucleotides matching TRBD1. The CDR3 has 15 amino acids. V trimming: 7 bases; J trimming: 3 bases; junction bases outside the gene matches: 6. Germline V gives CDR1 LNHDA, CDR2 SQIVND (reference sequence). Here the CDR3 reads CASTDRDRANEKLFF. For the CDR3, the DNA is TGTGCCAGTACTGACCGGGACAGGGCTAATGAAAAACTGTTTTTT.

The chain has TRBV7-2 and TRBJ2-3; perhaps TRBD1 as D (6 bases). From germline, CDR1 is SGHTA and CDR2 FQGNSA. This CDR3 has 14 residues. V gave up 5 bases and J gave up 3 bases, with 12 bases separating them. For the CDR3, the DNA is TGTGCCAGCAGCAATCCACAGGGTACAGATACGCAGTATTTT. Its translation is CASSNPQGTDTQYF.

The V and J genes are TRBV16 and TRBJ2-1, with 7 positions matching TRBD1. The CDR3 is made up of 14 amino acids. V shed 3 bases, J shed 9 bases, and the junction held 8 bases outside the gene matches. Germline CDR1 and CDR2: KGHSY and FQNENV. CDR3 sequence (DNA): TGTGCCAGCAGCCAGGGTCAGGGGGAACGTGAGCAGTTCTTC. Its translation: CASSQGQGEREQFF.

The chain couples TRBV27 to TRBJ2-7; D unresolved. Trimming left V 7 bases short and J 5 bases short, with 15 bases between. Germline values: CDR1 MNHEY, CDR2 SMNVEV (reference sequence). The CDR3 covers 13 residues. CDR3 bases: TGTGCCAGCAAGGCTCTAGTTTTCGACGAGCAGTACTTC. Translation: CASKALVFDEQYF.

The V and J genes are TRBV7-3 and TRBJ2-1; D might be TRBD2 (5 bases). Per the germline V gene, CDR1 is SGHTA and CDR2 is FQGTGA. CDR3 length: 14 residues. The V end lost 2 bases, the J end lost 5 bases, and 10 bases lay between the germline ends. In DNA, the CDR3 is TGTGCCAGCAGCTTAGCCGGGATGAACAATGAGCAGTTCTTC. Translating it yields CASSLAGMNNEQFF. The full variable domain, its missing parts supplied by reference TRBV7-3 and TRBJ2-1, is GAGVSQTPSNKVTEKGKYVELRCDPISGHTALYWYRQSLGQGPEFLIYFQGTGAADDSGLPNDRFFAVRPEGSVSTLKIQRTERGDSAVYLCASSLAGMNNEQFFGPGTRLTVL.

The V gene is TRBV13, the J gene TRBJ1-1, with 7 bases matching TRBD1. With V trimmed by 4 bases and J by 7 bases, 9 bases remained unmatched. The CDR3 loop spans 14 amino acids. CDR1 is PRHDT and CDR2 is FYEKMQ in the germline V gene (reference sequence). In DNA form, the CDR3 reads TGTGCCAGCAGCTCCCCGGGACAGTGGATTGAAGCTTTCTTT. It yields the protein CASSSPGQWIEAFF.

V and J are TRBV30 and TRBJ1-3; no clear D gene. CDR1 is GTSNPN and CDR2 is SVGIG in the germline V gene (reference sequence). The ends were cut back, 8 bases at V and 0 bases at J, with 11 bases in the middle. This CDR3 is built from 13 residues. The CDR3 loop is CAQKRSSGNTIYF. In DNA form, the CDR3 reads TGTGCCCAGAAGAGGAGCTCTGGAAACACCATATATTTT.

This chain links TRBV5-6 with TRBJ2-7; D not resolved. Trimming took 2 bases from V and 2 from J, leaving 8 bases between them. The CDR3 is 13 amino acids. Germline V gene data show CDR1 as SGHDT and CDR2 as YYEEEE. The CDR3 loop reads CASSFYRAYEQYF. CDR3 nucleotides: TGTGCCAGCAGCTTCTACCGAGCCTACGAGCAGTACTTC.

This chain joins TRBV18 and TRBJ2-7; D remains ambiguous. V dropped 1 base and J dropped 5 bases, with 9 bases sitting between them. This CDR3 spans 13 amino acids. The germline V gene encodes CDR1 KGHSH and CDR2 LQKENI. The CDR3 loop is CASSPRAADEQYF. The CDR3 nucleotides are TGTGCCAGCTCACCACGAGCCGCCGACGAGCAGTACTTC.

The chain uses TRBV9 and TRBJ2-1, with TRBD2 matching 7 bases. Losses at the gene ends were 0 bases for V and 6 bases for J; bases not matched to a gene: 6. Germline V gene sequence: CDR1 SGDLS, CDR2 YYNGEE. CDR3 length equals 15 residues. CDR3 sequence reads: CASSVGAGEFNEQFF. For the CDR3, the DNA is TGTGCCAGCAGCGTAGGGGCGGGGGAGTTCAATGAGCAGTTCTTC.